This passage covers 21 T cell receptor beta chains from one sample sequenced in a study of STAT5B mutations in CD4+ large granular lymphocyte leukemia. The data were produced by immunoSEQ multiplex PCR, yet TCRdb's version contains in-frame clones alone and is incomplete. The table has fewer than 40,000 clones, just under 80% seen once; the top ten hold about 2.5%. The sample consisted of CD4+ T cells from blood buffy coats. Receptor source: a human donor in good health.

This clone was found a few times. The V call is TRBV7-9, the J call TRBJ1-1; D unresolved. Per the germline V gene, CDR1 is SEHNR and CDR2 is FQNEAQ (reference sequence). V lost 7 bases and J lost 1, with 22 bases in between. The CDR3 length is 17 residues. As DNA, the CDR3 is TGTGCCAGCAATCGTATTGGCTCCAGGCCCCAGAACACTGAAGCTTTCTTT. This gives the protein CASNRIGSRPQNTEAFF.

The chain joins TRBV14 to TRBJ1-2; 10 positions agree with TRBD1. This CDR3 has 17 residues. Unmatched junction bases numbered 8, after V lost 0 bases and J lost 4 bases. Germline V gene data show CDR1 as SGHDN and CDR2 as FVKESK. The chain's CDR3 is CASSQDLGTGAFYGYTF. As DNA, the CDR3 is TGTGCCAGCAGCCAAGATCTCGGGACAGGGGCCTTCTATGGCTACACCTTC.

V usage is TRBV28 and J usage is TRBJ1-1; D might be TRBD1 (5 bases). Between the trimmed V and J ends, which lost 3 bases and 5 bases, there was a span of 13 bases. This CDR3 region has 14 residues. CDR1 is MDHEN and CDR2 is SYDVKM in the germline V gene. The CDR3 DNA sequence: TGTGCCAGCAGTTTGTGGGGGGATGCGACTGAAGCTTTCTTT. As protein: CASSLWGDATEAFF.

In its sample, this clone was seen a few times. The chain joins TRBV11-2 to TRBJ1-1; unclear D gene. The germline V gene has CDR1 SGHAT and CDR2 FQNNGV. The CDR3 contains 13 residues. Deletions cut 1 base from V and 0 bases from J, with 3 bases between. The CDR3 here is CASSLGVNTEAFF. CDR3 sequence (DNA): TGTGCCAGCAGCTTAGGGGTGAACACTGAAGCTTTCTTT.

The V gene is TRBV9, the J gene TRBJ2-3; no firm D call. This CDR3 is built from 13 residues. From germline, CDR1 is SGDLS and CDR2 YYNGEE. Trimming took off 2 bases at V and 3 bases at J, with 7 bases between the two ends. The chain's CDR3 is CASSVGATDTQYF. For the CDR3, the DNA is TGTGCCAGCAGCGTTGGAGCAACAGATACGCAGTATTTT.

This sequence joins TRBV4-2 and TRBJ2-1; D uncertain. Germline V lookup: CDR1 LGHNA, CDR2 YNFKEQ. CDR3 size: 15 residues. Trimming took off 0 bases at V and 7 bases at J, with 13 bases between the two ends. The CDR3 DNA reads TGTGCCAGCAGCCAAGAGGGGTCGGTGGAGAATGAGCAGTTCTTC. Its protein is CASSQEGSVENEQFF.

The chain recombines TRBV7-8 with TRBJ2-1; 7 positions match TRBD1. Looked up from germline, CDR1 is SGHVS and CDR2 is FQNEAQ. This CDR3 is 17 amino acids long. Trimming at V came to 2 bases and at J to 5 bases, leaving 12 bases not matched to a gene. The CDR3 here is CASSLRTGARGDNEQFF. CDR3 sequence (DNA): TGTGCCAGCAGCTTAAGGACAGGTGCCAGAGGGGACAATGAGCAGTTCTTC.

The chain recombines TRBV15 with TRBJ1-2, with 12 bases identical to TRBD1. The V gene end was trimmed by 1 base and the J gene end by 4 bases; junction bases not matched to a gene: 4. Per the germline V gene, CDR1 is LNHNV and CDR2 is YYDKDF (reference sequence). CDR3 size: 16 residues. The CDR3 loop is CATSRGGTGGGYGYTF. The CDR3 DNA follows: TGTGCCACCAGCAGAGGTGGGACAGGGGGCGGCTATGGCTACACCTTC.

V gene TRBV27 combines with J gene TRBJ2-5, with TRBD2 as a possible D gene (6 bases). This CDR3 comprises 15 residues. Per the germline V gene, CDR1 is MNHEY and CDR2 is SMNVEV (reference sequence). Trimming stripped 4 bases from V and 2 bases from J, with 14 bases between. Here the CDR3 DNA reads TGTGCCAGCAGTTCACGGGGACTGACTCAAGAGACCCAGTACTTC. It codes for CASSSRGLTQETQYF.

This clone was found a few times. The rearrangement joins TRBV5-6 to TRBJ2-5, with TRBD1 as a possible D gene (6 bases). The germline V and J ends were trimmed by 4 bases and 4 bases, with 11 bases remaining between them. CDR3 length equals 13 residues. From germline, CDR1 is SGHDT and CDR2 YYEEEE. The CDR3 reads CASSVGAGETQYF. The CDR3 DNA follows: TGTGCCAGCAGCGTGGGGGCTGGAGAGACCCAGTACTTC.

The rearrangement links TRBV18 to TRBJ2-6, with unresolved D. The CDR3 contains 17 residues. Germline assignment: CDR1 KGHSH and CDR2 LQKENI. Trimming pared 4 bases from V and 0 bases from J, leaving 13 bases between. The DNA for the CDR3 is TGTGCCAGCTCACAGACCCCTCCGGTCTCTGGGGCCAACGTCCTGACTTTC. This encodes CASSQTPPVSGANVLTF.

This rearrangement joins TRBV19 to TRBJ1-5; D is uncertain. V lost 4 bases and J 1 base, leaving 14 bases between the germline ends. From germline, CDR1 is LNHDA and CDR2 SQIVND (reference sequence). The CDR3 consists of 16 residues. The chain's CDR3 is CASSTYRTGSNQPQHF. The CDR3 DNA is TGTGCCAGTAGTACCTACCGGACGGGGAGCAATCAGCCCCAGCATTTT.

The rearrangement links TRBV28 to TRBJ2-5; D possibly matches TRBD1 or TRBD2 (6 bases each). The CDR3 covers 15 residues. CDR1 and CDR2 (germline): MDHEN, SYDVKM. The V gene lost 6 bases and the J gene lost 0 bases, with 14 bases spanning the gap. The CDR3 nucleotides read TGTGCCAGCAGAGCCGAAGGGGGGTACCAAGAGACCCAGTACTTC. It codes for CASRAEGGYQETQYF.

The chain couples TRBV1 to TRBJ2-3; the table's D call of TRBD1 was not tested on the DNA. TRBV1 is a known pseudogene. The CDR3 sequence is 17 residues long. The CDR3 loop reads CTSSQDGIQGGTDTQYF. In nucleotides, the CDR3 is TGCACCAGCAGCCAAGATGGGATTCAGGGGGGCACAGATACGCAGTATTTT.

J is TRBJ1-5 and V is TRBV4-2; no reliable D call. The V gene lost 0 bases and the J gene lost 7 bases, with 10 bases spanning the gap. Per the germline V gene, CDR1 is LGHNA and CDR2 is YNFKEQ. This CDR3 contains 14 residues. The CDR3 region is CASSQEIRFQPQHF. For the CDR3, the DNA is TGTGCCAGCAGCCAAGAAATTAGGTTCCAGCCCCAGCATTTT.

The chain combines TRBV7-8 with TRBJ2-7, with a tentative D call TRBD1 (5 bases). CDR3 length: 14 residues. V was shortened by 6 bases and J by 9 bases, with 21 bases between the two germline ends. Germline values: CDR1 SGHVS, CDR2 FQNEAQ. For the CDR3, the DNA is TGTGCCAGCAGACCAGGGCAGGGAACCCACCGGCAGTACTTC. Residues: CASRPGQGTHRQYF.

This chain links TRBV7-9 with TRBJ2-1; 7 bases map to TRBD2. Trimming removed 8 bases from V and 10 bases from J; junction bases left unmatched: 11. CDR1 is SEHNR, CDR2 FQNEAQ, per germline (reference sequence). The CDR3 totals 13 residues. CDR3 coding DNA: TGTGCCAGCGGCCAGCTGGGGGGGAGGGAGCAGTTCTTC. Protein product: CASGQLGGREQFF.

In regard to this clone: A read error may account for a junction end that differs from germline. The rearrangement links TRBV7-2 to TRBJ2-3; possible D gene TRBD2, 7 bases. The CDR3 consists of 17 residues. Looked up from germline, CDR1 is SGHTA and CDR2 is FQGNSA. CDR3 loop: CASSLRPVGGGTNTQYF. The CDR3 DNA reads as TGTGCCAGCAGCTTAAGGCCCGTTGGGGGGGGCACAAATACGCAGTATTTT.

This clone was seen just once. The chain couples TRBV7-9 to TRBJ2-2, with D possibly being TRBD1 (6 bases). Germline assignment: CDR1 SEHNR and CDR2 FQNEAQ (reference sequence). V lost 4 bases and J lost 4, with 10 bases in between. This CDR3 contains 14 residues. The CDR3 reads CASSYRASTGELFF. CDR3 nucleotide sequence: TGTGCCAGCAGCTACAGGGCGAGCACCGGGGAGCTGTTTTTT.

This chain's CDR3 is CASSTRPSSGSYNEQFF. For the CDR3, the DNA is TGTGCCAGCAGCACCCGTCCTAGTAGCGGGTCATACAATGAGCAGTTCTTC. This sequence joins TRBV14 and TRBJ2-1, with 7 bases that match TRBD2. The trim removed 5 bases at V and 4 bases at J, leaving 14 bases unmatched. CDR1 is SGHDN, CDR2 FVKESK, per germline. The CDR3 is 17 residues long.

This chain connects TRBV27 to TRBJ1-2; D is undetermined. V lost 3 bases, J lost 0 bases, and 14 bases lay in between. CDR3 length equals 16 residues. CDR1 is MNHEY and CDR2 is SMNVEV in the germline V gene (reference sequence). CDR3 loop: CASSLDGSLTNYGYTF. The CDR3 nucleotides read TGTGCCAGCAGTTTGGACGGCAGTTTGACTAACTATGGCTACACCTTC.